The 30 T cell receptor beta chains given below trace back to one sample, sequenced in a study of T cell responses to AZD1222 COVID-19 vaccine. Assay used: immunoSEQ multiplex PCR; TCRdb lists only in-frame clones, some missing. Here the sample spans tens of thousands of clones, around nine tenths being singletons. The sequenced sample was peripheral blood, obtained 28 days after the second AZD1222 dose. These receptors were collected from an adult who received the AZD1222 COVID-19 vaccine.

The sample holds a few counts of this clone. The gene calls are TRBV7-6 and TRBJ1-3, with 9 bases aligning to TRBD1. Trimming cost V 2 bases and J 1 base; bases outside gene matches: 9. This CDR3 has 18 amino acids. CDR1 and CDR2 from the germline V gene are SGHVS and FNYEAQ. As DNA, the CDR3 is TGTGCCAGCAGCTTATTTCGGACAGGGGTAGATTCTGGAAACACCATATATTTT. This sequence encodes CASSLFRTGVDSGNTIYF.

V usage is TRBV28 and J usage is TRBJ2-1; 14 bases map to TRBD2. CDR1 and CDR2 from the germline V gene are MDHEN and SYDVKM. The trim removed 7 bases at V and 7 bases at J, leaving 9 bases unmatched. CDR3 length equals 16 residues. The CDR3 nucleotides are TGTGCCAGCACCCTGGGACTAGCGGGAGAGAAAAATGAGCAGTTCTTC. As protein: CASTLGLAGEKNEQFF.

V is TRBV12-3 or TRBV12-4 and J is TRBJ2-1; D is perhaps TRBD1 or TRBD2 (6 bases each). Trimming left V 4 bases short and J 12 bases short, with 16 bases between. The CDR3 has 13 residues. The CDR3 protein is CASSSVGAGGQFF. CDR3 bases: TGTGCCAGCAGTTCAGTGGGGGCCGGGGGGCAGTTCTTC.

The chain is built from TRBV6-6 and TRBJ2-1; no firm D call. Per the germline V gene, CDR1 is MNHNY and CDR2 is SVGAGI (reference sequence). The CDR3 spans 14 residues. Trimming left V 8 bases short and J 7 bases short, with 18 bases between. The CDR3 DNA is TGTGCCAGCCTTCCAGCCCCAGAGTATAATGAGCAGTTCTTC. Translated: CASLPAPEYNEQFF.

The chain joins TRBV6-5 to TRBJ1-2; a weak D match, TRBD1 (6 bases). CDR1 and CDR2 (germline): MNHEY, SVGAGI. Trimming shortened V by 4 bases and J by 3 bases, and 15 bases separated the two germline ends. This CDR3 is built from 15 residues. CDR3 nucleotides: TGTGCCAGCAGTTCCACTACAGGGTTTGACTATGGCTACACCTTC. This sequence encodes CASSSTTGFDYGYTF.

The rearrangement uses TRBV30 and TRBJ2-2; D uncertain. Trimming removed 3 bases from V and 7 bases from J, with 12 bases in between. The CDR3 totals 13 residues. Looked up from germline, CDR1 is GTSNPN and CDR2 is SVGIG (reference sequence). CDR3 DNA sequence: TGTGCCTGGAGCGGAGTGAGAGACGGGGAGCTGTTTTTT. Residues: CAWSGVRDGELFF.

The rearrangement joins TRBV9 to TRBJ2-1; D perhaps matches TRBD2 (6 bases). V was pared by 2 bases and J by 5 bases, with 8 bases between. Germline CDR1 SGDLS, CDR2 YYNGEE. CDR3 length: 13 amino acids. The DNA of the CDR3 is TGTGCCAGCAGCGTGGGGGGACACAATGAGCAGTTCTTC. Amino acid sequence: CASSVGGHNEQFF. Together with reference TRBV9 and TRBJ2-1, the CDR3 gives the full variable domain: DSGVTQTPKHLITATGQRVTLRCSPRSGDLSVYWYQQSLDQGLQFLIQYYNGEERAKGNILERFSAQQFPDLHSELNLSSLELGDSALYFCASSVGGHNEQFFGPGTRLTVL.

The chain links TRBV7-2 to TRBJ2-3; TRBD2 matches 14 bases. This CDR3 is 19 amino acids long. The ends lost 3 bases at V and 5 bases at J; junction bases unmatched: 13. Germline values: CDR1 SGHTA, CDR2 FQGNSA. The DNA of the CDR3 is TGTGCCAGCAGCTTTGACATGCGACTAGCGGGAGGGAGACAAGATACGCAGTATTTT. It yields the protein CASSFDMRLAGGRQDTQYF.

The chain employs TRBV30 and TRBJ1-3; D gene uncertain. The germline V gene has CDR1 GTSNPN and CDR2 SVGIG (reference sequence). Trimming cost V 0 bases and J 11 bases, with 11 bases left between them. CDR3 size: 12 residues. The CDR3, as DNA: TGTGCCTGGAGTGTACTAGGGCTCTCCATATATTTT. This sequence encodes CAWSVLGLSIYF.

This chain's CDR3 is CAWGTNILFF. CDR3 nucleotides: TGTGCCTGGGGGACAAATATACTGTTTTTT. The chain combines TRBV30 with TRBJ1-4, with D possibly matching TRBD1 (6 bases). This CDR3 has 10 amino acids. V was cut by 5 bases and J by 13 bases, with 11 bases left in between. Germline V CDR1 and CDR2: GTSNPN, SVGIG (reference sequence).

This chain connects TRBV4-1 to TRBJ1-2, with D possibly TRBD1 on 6 matching bases. This CDR3 is 15 amino acids long. Germline V gene data show CDR1 as MGHRA and CDR2 as YSYEKL. V lost 0 bases and J 2 bases, leaving 10 bases between the germline ends. This CDR3 reads CASSQEPTGNYGYTF. CDR3 sequence (DNA): TGCGCCAGCAGCCAAGAGCCCACAGGGAACTATGGCTACACCTTC.

The chain carries TRBV30 and TRBJ2-2; D is perhaps TRBD1 or TRBD2 (6 bases each). V lost 4 bases and J lost 2, with 11 bases in between. The CDR3 covers 14 residues. Germline V gene lookup returns CDR1 GTSNPN and CDR2 SVGIG (reference sequence). CDR3 nucleotides: TGTGCCTGGAAAGGGGGGTTCAACACCGGGGAGCTGTTTTTT. It encodes CAWKGGFNTGELFF.

J is TRBJ1-2 and V is TRBV5-1; TRBD1 matches 12 bases. Per the germline V gene, CDR1 is SGHRS and CDR2 is YFSETQ. The CDR3 is made up of 15 amino acids. V shed 0 bases and J 7 bases; nucleotides not matched to a gene: 4. In DNA form, the CDR3 reads TGCGCCAGCAGCTTGGAACGGGACAGGGGGCTTGGCTACACCTTC. It yields the protein CASSLERDRGLGYTF.

The rearrangement links TRBV10-3 to TRBJ2-3, with 10 nucleotides matching TRBD2. Germline V gene data show CDR1 as ENHRY and CDR2 as SYGVKD. Germline trimming cut 2 bases from V and 4 bases from J; bases unmatched to any gene: 3. The CDR3 length is 15 residues. The chain's CDR3 is CAISEGLAESDTQYF. The DNA for the CDR3 is TGTGCCATCAGTGAGGGACTAGCGGAGTCAGATACGCAGTATTTT.

The chain links TRBV9 to TRBJ2-1; 7 bases line up with TRBD2. The germline gives CDR1 SGDLS, CDR2 YYNGEE. The V and J ends lost 0 bases and 8 bases, in that order; junction bases with no gene match: 11. The CDR3 is 16 amino acids. The CDR3 DNA reads TGTGCCAGCAGCGTAGTCGTGGGGGGAGGGAGCGATGAGCAGTTCTTC. Translated: CASSVVVGGGSDEQFF. Full variable domain (rest looked up from reference TRBV9 and TRBJ2-1): DSGVTQTPKHLITATGQRVTLRCSPRSGDLSVYWYQQSLDQGLQFLIQYYNGEERAKGNILERFSAQQFPDLHSELNLSSLELGDSALYFCASSVVVGGGSDEQFFGPGTRLTVL.

This clone is a singleton in its sample. Written as DNA, the CDR3 is TGTGCCAGCAAACCATTGGGACTAGCGGGGGAGCAGTACTTC. Translation: CASKPLGLAGEQYF. The chain is built from TRBV27 and TRBJ2-7; 13 nucleotides line up with TRBD2. CDR3 length: 14 residues. Germline V gene sequence: CDR1 MNHEY, CDR2 SMNVEV (reference sequence). V dropped 7 bases and J dropped 7; count of bases not matched to a gene: 7.

This clone was seen a single time. V is TRBV2 and J is TRBJ2-5; D is uncertain. Trimming shortened V by 0 bases and J by 2 bases, and 7 bases separated the two germline ends. The V gene's germline CDR1 is SNHLY and CDR2 FYNNEI. CDR3 size: 14 residues. The CDR3 DNA follows: TGTGCCAGCAGTGAAGCTAGGCAACAAGAGACCCAGTACTTC. This sequence encodes CASSEARQQETQYF.

V gene TRBV20-1 combines with J gene TRBJ2-7; D is uncertain. V lost 6 bases to trimming and J lost 5 bases, with 8 bases between them. The CDR3 totals 10 residues. The germline gives CDR1 DFQATT, CDR2 SNEGSKA (reference sequence). The CDR3 protein is CSAMTNEQYF. The CDR3 DNA sequence: TGCAGTGCCATGACAAACGAGCAGTACTTC.

V and J are TRBV27 and TRBJ2-7, with a weak D call TRBD2 (6 bases). Germline V gives CDR1 MNHEY, CDR2 SMNVEV (reference sequence). The CDR3 covers 14 residues. V was shortened by 3 bases and J by 0 bases, with 9 bases between the two germline ends. CDR3 DNA: TGTGCCAGCAGTTTTCACGGGAGCTCCTACGAGCAGTACTTC. Protein product: CASSFHGSSYEQYF.

The V gene is TRBV18, the J gene TRBJ2-7, with 9 positions matching TRBD1. CDR1 is KGHSH, CDR2 LQKENI, per germline. This CDR3 is built from 15 residues. The V segment lost 3 bases and the J segment 4 bases; nucleotides outside the gene matches: 7. DNA for the CDR3: TGTGCCAGCTCACCTCGGACAGGGGAAGGGTACGAGCAGTACTTC. It translates to CASSPRTGEGYEQYF.

This chain links TRBV4-1 with TRBJ2-7; weak D call: TRBD2 (5 bases). This CDR3 spans 15 amino acids. The V gene's germline CDR1 is MGHRA and CDR2 YSYEKL. V lost 0 bases and J lost 0, with 9 bases in between. CDR3 residues: CASSQEGSGSYEQYF. The CDR3 DNA follows: TGCGCCAGCAGCCAAGAGGGAAGCGGCTCCTACGAGCAGTACTTC.

To note about this clone: Other DNA sequences in this specimen translate into the identical CDR3. This sequence joins TRBV29-1 and TRBJ2-7, with D maybe TRBD1 (7 bases). Trimming took 5 bases from V and 6 from J, leaving 11 bases between them. The CDR3 is made up of 11 amino acids. The germline V gene has CDR1 SQVTM and CDR2 ANQGSEA. The DNA for the CDR3 is TGCAGCGTTTCAGGGGGAGGCGAGCAGTACTTC. Translating it yields CSVSGGGEQYF.

The chain couples TRBV19 to TRBJ2-5, with a weak D call TRBD2 (5 bases). The V gene's germline CDR1 is LNHDA and CDR2 SQIVND (reference sequence). V shed 7 bases and J shed 0 bases, with 9 bases lying between them. There are 13 residues in the CDR3. The chain's CDR3 is CASKVLDQETQYF. CDR3 sequence (DNA): TGTGCCAGTAAAGTACTAGACCAAGAGACCCAGTACTTC.

This clone appeared a single time. The chain combines TRBV3-1 (or the pseudogene TRBV3-2) with TRBJ1-1, with TRBD1 matching over 7 bases. The CDR3 runs to 15 residues. CDR1 is LGHDT, CDR2 YNNKEL, per germline (reference sequence). The junction had 9 bases not matched to a gene; V was cut back by 4 bases and J by 4 bases. The chain's CDR3 is CASSLGEGASTEAFF. The DNA of the CDR3 is TGTGCCAGCAGCCTAGGAGAGGGGGCTAGCACTGAAGCTTTCTTT.

This chain links TRBV4-1 with TRBJ2-3, with 9 nucleotides matching TRBD2. The CDR3 has 18 amino acids. The germline V gene has CDR1 MGHRA and CDR2 YSYEKL. The junction had 9 bases not matched to a gene; V was cut back by 0 bases and J by 2 bases. CDR3: CASSQDSNLAGHTDTQYF. The DNA for the CDR3 is TGCGCCAGCAGCCAAGATTCTAACCTAGCGGGACACACAGATACGCAGTATTTT.

As to this clone: Its ends do not fully match the called genes, so a read error is possible. The CDR3 sequence: CASSRSGGQETQYF. CDR3 bases: TGTGCTAGCAGCCGTAGCGGGGGGCAAGAGACCCAGTACTTC. The chain couples TRBV7-7 to TRBJ2-5, with TRBD2 identical over 10 bases. The CDR3 contains 14 residues. Germline V gene data show CDR1 as SSHAT and CDR2 as FNYEAQ (reference sequence). Filled out from reference TRBV7-7 and TRBJ2-5, the complete variable domain reads GAGVSQSPRYKVTKRGQDVTLRCDPISSHATLYWYQQALGQGPEFLTYFNYEAQPDKSGLPSDRFSAERPEGSISTLTIQRTEQRDSAMYRCASSRSGGQETQYFGPGTRLLVL.

The chain links TRBV18 to TRBJ2-7; 11 nucleotides agree with TRBD2. Germline CDR1 reads KGHSH; CDR2 reads LQKENI. This CDR3 is built from 15 residues. The V segment lost 4 bases and the J segment 5 bases; nucleotides outside the gene matches: 7. CDR3 loop: CASSRSTSGNNEQYF. The CDR3 DNA is TGTGCCAGCTCACGGTCGACTAGCGGGAATAACGAGCAGTACTTC.

The V gene is TRBV20-1, the J gene TRBJ1-2, with TRBD1 matching over 7 bases. Germline V gene data show CDR1 as DFQATT and CDR2 as SNEGSKA (reference sequence). The CDR3 sequence is 11 residues long. J was trimmed by 7 bases and V by 6 bases; bases with no gene match: 5. CDR3 nucleotide sequence: TGCAGTGCCAGACAGGGAATTGGCTACACCTTC. Its protein product is CSARQGIGYTF.

This clone was seen ten or more times. This chain connects TRBV25-1 to TRBJ2-7; a weak D match, TRBD1 (5 bases). V lost 3 bases, J lost 5 bases, and 8 bases lay in between. CDR3 length: 12 residues. Looked up from germline, CDR1 is MGHDK and CDR2 is SYGVNS. CDR3 nucleotides: TGTGCCAGCAGTGAGCCAGGGAACGAGCAGTACTTC. It specifies CASSEPGNEQYF.

The rearrangement joins TRBV9 to TRBJ2-2, with 9 bases identical to TRBD2. V was clipped by 2 bases and J by 0 bases; unmatched bases: 8. This CDR3 has 18 amino acids. The germline V gene encodes CDR1 SGDLS and CDR2 YYNGEE. The CDR3 region is CASSVSSLAGPNTGELFF. CDR3 coding DNA: TGTGCCAGCAGCGTCAGCTCCCTAGCGGGACCGAACACCGGGGAGCTGTTTTTT.